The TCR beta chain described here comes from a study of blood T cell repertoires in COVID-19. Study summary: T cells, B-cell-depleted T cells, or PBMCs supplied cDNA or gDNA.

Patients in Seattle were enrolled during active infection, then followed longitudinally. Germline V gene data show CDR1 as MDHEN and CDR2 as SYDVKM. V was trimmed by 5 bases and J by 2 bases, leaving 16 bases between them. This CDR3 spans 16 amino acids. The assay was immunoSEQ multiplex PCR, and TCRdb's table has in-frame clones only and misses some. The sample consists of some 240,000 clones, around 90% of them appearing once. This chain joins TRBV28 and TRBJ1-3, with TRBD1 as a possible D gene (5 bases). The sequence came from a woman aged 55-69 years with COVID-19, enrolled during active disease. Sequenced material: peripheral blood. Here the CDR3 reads CASSPAGTLAGNTIYF. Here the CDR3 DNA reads TGTGCCAGCAGTCCCGCGGGGACTTTGGCTGGAAACACCATATATTTT.